This T cell receptor beta chain appears in the sequencing data of a study of cytomegalovirus exposure and HLA in healthy donors. Study in general: The early release's HLA-typed donors yielded approximately 81 million unique TCRs.

V was shortened by 5 bases and J by 5 bases, with 13 bases between the two germline ends. The CDR3 extends over 14 amino acids. The germline V gene encodes CDR1 SGHVS and CDR2 FNYEAQ. 60 Vbeta and 13 Jbeta primers were used in PCR. Using immunoSEQ multiplex PCR, the repertoire was profiled, and TCRdb retains in-frame clones only, with some absent. The table has some 120,000 clones, around 83% seen once. Concerning this clone itself: Its specificity is unknown.

Whereas donors were nominally healthy upon sampling, unrecorded immune exposures were probable. Study-wide findings and caveats: A prior analysis recorded that most TCR beta V segments were productive about 87% or about 30% of the time.

J is TRBJ2-1 and V is TRBV7-6, with D maybe TRBD2 (6 bases). This TCR derives from a human donor in good health. The sequencing sample was made of PBMCs. The CDR3 is CASSQLAGHNEQFF. In DNA form, the CDR3 reads TGTGCCAGCAGCCAACTAGCAGGGCACAATGAGCAGTTCTTC.